This T cell receptor beta chain is from a study of shared clonotypes between healthy human individuals. Broader study findings: Some naive CD4 clonotypes, roughly 4.7%, turned up in common across a handful of donors. The study found lower generation probabilities in non-shared clonotypes than in those shared by all four donors. Clonotype sharing among donors was thought likely to change with sequencing depth.

The J segment lost 7 bases and the V segment lost 3 bases, leaving 12 bases of the junction unmatched. Germline CDR1 is MNHNS and CDR2 is SASEGT. CDR3 length: 16 residues. As regards this clone: Its specificity is unknown.

Assay: immunoSEQ multiplex PCR; the TCRdb copy retains only in-frame clones and omits some. The sample lists around 2.5 million clones; under 95% were seen once. The J gene is TRBJ2-5, the V gene TRBV6-1; 9 bases align to TRBD1. This TCR came from a man aged 18 to 30 in good health. Some clones in this sample may be carry-over from other donors' samples. Sequencing was done on a sample of naive CD4+ T cells from PBMCs. Regarding subset: CD45RA+ positively selected. The CDR3 sequence: CASSERPGQGALTQYF. The CDR3 region has the DNA TGTGCCAGCAGTGAGCGCCCGGGACAGGGAGCATTGACCCAGTACTTC.